This T cell receptor beta chain was sequenced in a study of T cell changes during pregnancy in multiple sclerosis. The table came from immunoSEQ multiplex PCR; TCRdb's copy has only in-frame clones and leaves some out. The repertoire has approximately 100,000 clones, roughly nine tenths of them found once; the top ten carry 0.75% to 0.95%. Germline assignment: CDR1 MNHEY and CDR2 SMNVEV (reference sequence). The V and J ends lost 1 base and 6 bases respectively, with 16 bases between them. The CDR3 has 16 amino acids. This receptor was identified in a female donor with multiple sclerosis, enrolled in a pregnancy study. Sequenced material: peripheral blood, taken after pregnancy. This chain connects TRBV27 to TRBJ2-1; no clear D. In DNA, the CDR3 is TGTGCCAGCAGTTTATTCCCGACACCGTCGGTCAATGAGCAGTTCTTC. Translated, it gives CASSLFPTPSVNEQFF.